Below are 24 T cell receptor beta chains sequenced from a single sample in a study of T cells expressing NK-cell markers. TCRdb reanalyzed the 5' RACE reads, giving one entry per CDR3 protein sequence and no DNA. Listed are 200,000 to 300,000 distinct CDR3 sequences; 0.39% falls within the top ten. The sequenced sample was blood T cells: a sorted CD56 or NKG2C T cell subset, CD4+ or CD8+ T cells, or bulk PBMC T cells (not recorded which). Receptors were obtained from a young man in good health.

The chain's CDR3 is CASSPEGATGELFF. The rearrangement uses TRBV18 and TRBJ2-2; TCRdb selects TRBD1, and the lack of DNA leaves this call unchecked. The germline V gene has CDR1 KGHSH and CDR2 LQKENI. The CDR3 covers 14 residues.

CDR3 sequence: CASSLHGGKGLDTQYF. The chain is built from TRBV7-8 and TRBJ2-3; TCRdb outputs TRBD2, but without DNA this stays unchecked. Germline loops: CDR1 SGHVS, CDR2 FQNEAQ. The CDR3 extends over 16 amino acids.

This chain connects TRBV6-5 to TRBJ2-5; TCRdb calls TRBD1, which cannot be checked without DNA. The CDR3 totals 15 residues. Germline V gene sequence: CDR1 MNHEY, CDR2 SVGAGI. The CDR3 protein is CASSWTGTGEETQYF.

This sequence joins TRBV20-1 and TRBJ2-5; the D gene TCRdb calls, TRBD2, cannot be checked with no DNA. CDR1 DFQATT and CDR2 SNEGSKA come from the germline V gene (reference sequence). This CDR3 comprises 13 residues. The CDR3 sequence is CSARVGGSETQYF.

The chain recombines TRBV20-1 with TRBJ2-5. Germline V lookup: CDR1 DFQATT, CDR2 SNEGSKA (reference sequence). The CDR3 has 13 amino acids. CDR3 amino acids: CSAFLANQETQYF.

The chain couples TRBV5-1 to TRBJ2-1; the TCRdb D gene call, TRBD1, has no DNA to confirm it. Germline lookup yields CDR1 SGHRS and CDR2 YFSETQ. This CDR3 is 14 amino acids long. The CDR3 loop is CASRTGGEYNEQFF.

The chain carries TRBV30 and TRBJ2-7; TCRdb selects TRBD1, and the lack of DNA leaves this call unchecked. The germline V gene encodes CDR1 GTSNPN and CDR2 SVGIG (reference sequence). The CDR3 runs to 14 residues. The CDR3 here is CAWRPGQGLREQYF.

The V call is TRBV28, the J call TRBJ1-4. Germline CDR1 is MDHEN and CDR2 is SYDVKM. The CDR3 contains 12 residues. The chain's CDR3 is CASNGGGEKLFF. Complete variable domain (other parts from reference TRBV28 and TRBJ1-4): DVKVTQSSRYLVKRTGEKVFLECVQDMDHENMFWYRQDPGLGLRLIYFSYDVKMKEKGDIPEGYSVSREKKERFSLILESASTNQTSMYLCASNGGGEKLFFGSGTQLSVL.

This chain links TRBV7-2 with TRBJ1-1; TCRdb proposes TRBD1, but this gene call is untestable without DNA. Per germline, CDR1 SGHTA and CDR2 FQGNSA. CDR3 length: 18 residues. CDR3 protein: CASSERDRGVGMNTEAFF.

This sequence joins TRBV25-1 and TRBJ2-4; TCRdb designates TRBD1, a call that cannot be tested without DNA. CDR1 and CDR2 (germline): MGHDK, SYGVNS. This CDR3 spans 16 amino acids. The CDR3 sequence is CASSDTGGETKNIQYF.

The chain uses TRBV19 and TRBJ2-7; TCRdb outputs TRBD1, but without DNA this stays unchecked. The germline CDR1 and CDR2 sequences are LNHDA and SQIVND (reference sequence). The CDR3 extends over 16 amino acids. The chain's CDR3 is CASSIIPGTGLYEQYF.

This chain links TRBV20-1 with TRBJ1-4; TCRdb indicates TRBD1, and absent DNA this call remains unverified. Germline V gene sequence: CDR1 DFQATT, CDR2 SNEGSKA (reference sequence). This CDR3 spans 14 amino acids. CDR3 region: CSAETGIGREKLFF.

The chain employs TRBV29-1 and TRBJ2-3. This CDR3 contains 12 residues. CDR1 and CDR2 from the germline V gene are SQVTM and ANQGSEA. The chain's CDR3 is CSVADGTDTQYF.

V gene TRBV6-2 or TRBV6-3 combines with J gene TRBJ2-2; TCRdb returns TRBD2, unconfirmable since there is no DNA. CDR3 length: 12 residues. The germline V gene encodes CDR1 MNHEY and CDR2 SVGEGT. Here the CDR3 reads CASSKGERKLFF.

The rearrangement uses TRBV5-5 and TRBJ1-5; with no DNA, the TCRdb D assignment of TRBD1 cannot be verified. Germline values: CDR1 SGHKS, CDR2 YYEKEE (reference sequence). CDR3 length: 14 residues. This CDR3 is CASSEGVGGSPQHF.

The chain uses TRBV5-1 and TRBJ2-7; TCRdb's D gene call, TRBD2, goes unchecked for lack of DNA. Germline CDR1 and CDR2: SGHRS and YFSETQ. This CDR3 contains 16 residues. CDR3 protein: CASSLEASGLAYEQYF.

The chain has TRBV11-2 and TRBJ2-7; TCRdb calls TRBD2, which cannot be checked without DNA. The CDR3 has 15 amino acids. Looked up from germline, CDR1 is SGHAT and CDR2 is FQNNGV. CDR3 region: CASSLRREVLYEQYF.

V is TRBV4-3 and J is TRBJ2-5; TCRdb calls TRBD2, which cannot be checked without DNA. Germline CDR1 reads LGHNA; CDR2 reads YSLEER. This CDR3 is 15 amino acids long. The CDR3 spells CASSRGGSGVETQYF.

This rearrangement joins TRBV5-1 to TRBJ2-1; TCRdb reports TRBD1, a call that lacks DNA to check it against. The CDR3 is made up of 13 amino acids. From germline, CDR1 is SGHRS and CDR2 YFSETQ. CDR3: CASSLGQGNEQFF.

The chain is built from TRBV18 and TRBJ2-1; there is no DNA to check the TCRdb D call of TRBD1. Germline V lookup: CDR1 KGHSH, CDR2 LQKENI. The CDR3 is 14 amino acids. CDR3 region: CASSPSGQYNEQFF. The full variable domain, with the rest looked up from reference TRBV18 and TRBJ2-1, is NAGVMQNPRHLVRRRGQEARLRCSPMKGHSHVYWYRQLPEEGLKFMVYLQKENIIDESGMPKERFSAEFPKEGPSILRIQQVVRGDSAAYFCASSPSGQYNEQFFGPGTRLTVL.

The chain combines TRBV5-1 with TRBJ2-1; the D call from TCRdb, TRBD1, cannot be confirmed without DNA. The germline V gene has CDR1 SGHRS and CDR2 YFSETQ. The CDR3 has 15 amino acids. The CDR3: CASSFTGTGGGEQFF.

The chain carries TRBV7-8 and TRBJ2-7. Germline V gives CDR1 SGHVS, CDR2 FQNEAQ. This CDR3 has 16 residues. CDR3: CASSLRMRNLLYEQYF.

The gene calls are TRBV28 and TRBJ2-6; TCRdb's D call, TRBD1, is unchecked because there is no DNA. This CDR3 spans 18 amino acids. CDR1 and CDR2 from the germline V gene are MDHEN and SYDVKM. The CDR3 here is CASSTPKQATSGANVLTF.

This chain joins TRBV5-4 and TRBJ2-7; TCRdb returns TRBD1, unconfirmable since there is no DNA. The germline gives CDR1 SGHNT, CDR2 YYREEE (reference sequence). The CDR3 length is 13 residues. CDR3 region: CASSRGQGYEQYF.